This T cell receptor (beta chain) was recorded in a study of OX40 agonist ivuxolimab in advanced cancers. Whole-study context: While on treatment, patients had intravenous ivuxolimab at 0.01 to 10 mg/kg every 2 weeks. Head and neck, renal cell, melanoma or hepatocellular carcinoma were the cancers that dose-escalation patients had.

Points on this clone: Its target is unknown.

The J segment lost 7 bases and the V segment lost 4 bases, leaving 4 bases of the junction unmatched. Germline V lookup: CDR1 SGHTA, CDR2 FQGNSA. This CDR3 spans 12 amino acids. Some clones are missing from TCRdb's copy, which holds only in-frame ones; the method was immunoSEQ multiplex PCR. The sample contains about 5,100 clones, around 64% of which appear only once. Points from the study as a whole: At 0.1-3.0 mg/kg, partial responders had clonal expansion among the lowest observed.

The TCR originated in an adult with an advanced solid tumor such as melanoma, head and neck, liver or kidney cancer. This specimen consisted of CD4+ or CD8+ T cells sorted from blood, obtained in a trial of the OX40 agonist ivuxolimab. This sequence joins TRBV7-2 and TRBJ2-7, with 7 bases identical to TRBD2. This CDR3 is CASSSGGWEQYF. DNA for the CDR3: TGTGCCAGCAGCTCGGGGGGATGGGAGCAGTACTTC.